These 9 T cell receptor beta chains were sequenced from one sample in a study of blood T cell repertoires in COVID-19. Here immunoSEQ multiplex PCR was the method, and the copy in TCRdb shows in-frame clones only, minus some. The data hold about 69,000 clones, with 82% observed a single time. The sample was peripheral blood. Receptors were obtained from a human donor in a cohort sampled during active COVID-19.

The V call is TRBV5-1, the J call TRBJ2-5; D is possibly TRBD1 (6 bases). The V gene lost 4 bases and the J gene lost 7 bases, with 17 bases spanning the gap. The CDR3 consists of 14 residues. CDR1 is SGHRS and CDR2 is YFSETQ in the germline V gene. This chain's CDR3 is CASSPGQLPGTQYF. CDR3 sequence (DNA): TGCGCCAGCAGCCCTGGACAGCTGCCGGGGACCCAGTACTTC. The entire variable domain, with the rest obtained from reference TRBV5-1 and TRBJ2-5, is as follows: KAGVTQTPRYLIKTRGQQVTLSCSPISGHRSVSWYQQTPGQGLQFLFEYFSETQRNKGNFPGRFSGRQFSNSRSEMNVSTLELGDSALYLCASSPGQLPGTQYFGPGTRLLVL.

The V gene is TRBV7-8, the J gene TRBJ1-2; 9 bases are a match to TRBD1. Germline V CDR1 and CDR2: SGHVS, FQNEAQ. CDR3 length: 14 amino acids. The junction had 7 bases not matched to a gene; V was cut back by 5 bases and J by 6 bases. The CDR3 sequence is CASSLLRTGDGYTF. The DNA of the CDR3 is TGTGCCAGCAGCCTACTAAGGACAGGGGATGGCTACACCTTC.

CDR3 DNA: TGTGCCAGTGCTACAGGGGCAACTAATGAAAAACTGTTTTTT. It encodes CASATGATNEKLFF. The gene calls are TRBV19 and TRBJ1-4; TRBD1 matches at 7 bases. V lost 8 bases and J lost 0; bases outside the gene matches: 3. The CDR3 runs to 14 residues. CDR1 and CDR2 (germline): LNHDA, SQIVND (reference sequence).

The chain joins TRBV19 to TRBJ1-1, with unresolved D. Germline loops: CDR1 LNHDA, CDR2 SQIVND (reference sequence). V was shortened by 1 base and J by 0 bases, with 9 bases between the two germline ends. The CDR3 runs 15 residues. CDR3 bases: TGTGCCAGTAGTATAGCTAGACTGTTGAACACTGAAGCTTTCTTT. This sequence encodes CASSIARLLNTEAFF. Together with reference TRBV19 and TRBJ1-1, the CDR3 gives the full variable domain: DGGITQSPKYLFRKEGQNVTLSCEQNLNHDAMYWYRQDPGQGLRLIYYSQIVNDFQKGDIAEGYSVSREKKESFPLTVTSAQKNPTAFYLCASSIARLLNTEAFFGQGTRLTVV.

This clone is a singleton in its sample. This chain connects TRBV6-6 to TRBJ2-2, with D possibly being TRBD1 (6 bases). The ends were cut back, 6 bases at V and 2 bases at J, with 13 bases in the middle. The CDR3 consists of 15 residues. Germline V gene sequence: CDR1 MNHNY, CDR2 SVGAGI (reference sequence). CDR3 sequence (DNA): TGTGCCAGCAGACCTACAGGGTATAACACCGGGGAGCTGTTTTTT. It codes for CASRPTGYNTGELFF.

The chain employs TRBV4-1 and TRBJ2-1, with 9 bases matching TRBD2. With V trimmed by 3 bases and J by 0 bases, 9 bases remained unmatched. Germline-derived CDR1 and CDR2 are MGHRA and YSYEKL. The CDR3 sequence is 18 residues long. CDR3 loop: CASSHQAGGVSSYNEQFF. Written as DNA, the CDR3 is TGCGCCAGCAGCCACCAAGCGGGGGGCGTAAGCTCCTACAATGAGCAGTTCTTC.

V usage is TRBV7-2 and J usage is TRBJ1-1, with D perhaps matching TRBD1 (6 bases). The CDR3 totals 12 residues. Trimming stripped 8 bases from V and 4 bases from J, with 11 bases between. From germline, CDR1 is SGHTA and CDR2 FQGNSA. The CDR3, as DNA: TGTGCCAGCCAAAACAGGGTCACTGAAGCTTTCTTT. It codes for CASQNRVTEAFF.

J is TRBJ1-5 and V is TRBV3-1 (or the pseudogene TRBV3-2), with 8 positions matching TRBD1. Germline V gives CDR1 LGHDT, CDR2 YNNKEL (reference sequence). CDR3 size: 15 residues. V gave up 4 bases and J gave up 1 base; unmatched junction bases: 3. CDR3 nucleotides: TGTGCCAGCAGCCTAGGACAGGGAAGCAATCAGCCCCAGCATTTT. This encodes CASSLGQGSNQPQHF.

The chain is built from TRBV7-2 and TRBJ2-7; 7 bases fit TRBD2. Per the germline V gene, CDR1 is SGHTA and CDR2 is FQGNSA. This CDR3 region has 13 residues. Losses at the gene ends were 3 bases for V and 1 base for J; bases not matched to a gene: 0. DNA of the CDR3: TGTGCCAGCAGCTTCGGGGGGTCCTACGAGCAGTACTTC. This codes for CASSFGGSYEQYF.